This entry describes one T cell receptor (beta chain). The antigen remains undetermined. The V gene end was trimmed by 8 bases and the J gene end by 7 bases; junction bases not matched to a gene: 7. The CDR3 spans 13 residues. CDR1 and CDR2 from the germline V gene are ENHRY and SYGVKD. The PCR used 60 Vbeta and 13 Jbeta primers. Using immunoSEQ multiplex PCR, the repertoire was profiled, and TCRdb retains in-frame clones only, with some absent. This sample yields 150,000 to 200,000 clones, of which around 79% are seen a single time; around 0.52% belongs to the top ten. This sample stems from a study of cytomegalovirus exposure and HLA in healthy donors. Whole-study results and caveats: Highest at DRB1 and lowest at HLA-C, TCR association rates differed among HLA loci in a later analysis. The listing of 150 to 200 TCR beta chains classed them as cytomegalovirus-associated. Accounts indicate the classifier identified cytomegalovirus status with strong specificity and sensitivity. The likely origin of a cluster of highly shared sequence variants was a sequencing artifact.

The chain couples TRBV10-3 to TRBJ2-1; TRBD2 matches at 8 bases. The sequence was collected from a woman in her forties or fifties in good health and CMV-seronegative. The sequenced sample consisted of PBMCs. CDR3: CAIGGLVGNEQFF. CDR3 bases: TGTGCCATCGGGGGACTAGTCGGGAATGAGCAGTTCTTC.